This TCR beta chain emerged from a study of cytomegalovirus exposure and HLA in healthy donors. Study in general: About 80 million unique TCRs from HLA-typed donors made up an early data release. Study results and limitations: According to reports, the classifier identified cytomegalovirus status with high specificity and sensitivity.

This clone was counted a few times. Antigen unknown. The PCR had 60 Vbeta and 13 Jbeta primers. Sequencing was performed with immunoSEQ multiplex PCR; in TCRdb, only in-frame clones are kept and a portion is missing. The data contain 84,000 or so clones, around 85% of them seen just once; the ten biggest clones take up around 15%. The CDR3 runs to 14 residues. CDR1 and CDR2 (germline): SGHRS, YFSETQ. Trimming removed 0 bases at V and 0 bases at J, with 6 bases between. The clonotype comes from a human donor in good health. This chain connects TRBV5-1 to TRBJ1-1; D is undetermined. The specimen sequenced was PBMCs. The CDR3 DNA follows: TGCGCCAGCAGCTTGGACAATTTGAACACTGAAGCTTTCTTT. Translation: CASSLDNLNTEAFF.